This T cell receptor (beta chain) was profiled in a study of human T cells and chemical hapten exposure (dated by TCRdb to the early 2020s). Context from the whole study: For sensitization, 2% DPC in acetone was applied to a 2 cm by 2 cm area of upper inner arm skin. Patients additionally received weekly therapeutic DPC doses to the scalp throughout the roughly 25-week study period. Patch testing on the upper back used Finn chambers containing 0.01% DPC, with scoring done after 6 days according to International Contact Dermatitis Research Group standards. The patient cohort, mostly female, included alopecia areata with under or over 50% scalp involvement, alopecia totalis and alopecia universalis. The libraries were sequenced as a pool, and the TCR yield per sample differed mostly because of small variations in library volumes within the pool. In alopecia patients, the study followed how the peripheral blood TCR repertoire changed in vivo over primary and secondary sensitization to diphenylcyclopropenone (DPC), a hapten. Blood samples were taken from patients before sensitization (week 0) and at 2, 6 and about 24 weeks after DPC sensitization. Blood for TCR sequencing was provided by twenty-nine alopecia patients at one to four time points (pre-sensitization, 2, 6 and 24 weeks). On the study overall, not on this receptor specifically: Repeated subsampling changed both the strength of the expansion versus patch-test correlation and the threshold at which that correlation became significant. Expanded TCRs formed significantly more large CDR3 similarity clusters than pre-sensitization or healthy control sets, consistent with antigen-driven responses. DPC sensitization did not change the number of TCRs with a frequency above 1 in 1000, and there was no evidence of changes in global repertoire structure. The number of PT1 expanded TCRs positively correlated with patch test score, significant at thresholds 8, 16 and 32 but not 4. Because every patient had alopecia, a presumed autoimmune disease, the patients' immune response might differ from that of healthy individuals.

The time point tag for this specimen amounts to: patch test 2, 6 weeks after DPC sensitization. The treatment or condition label of this sample denotes: therapeutic diphenylcyclopropenone sensitization with weekly scalp DPC. At every patch-test visit, the blood draw took place before the patch test was put on. Patients were eligible if aged 18 to 70, diagnosed with alopecia and judged suitable for DPC therapy, and pregnant patients were excluded. Total RNA was isolated from unfractionated whole blood collected in Tempus Blood RNA tubes. In its sample, this clonotype was seen many times. No antigen is known for it. One base away there is no much larger clone; base qualities are not given. V was cut back by 6 bases and J by 0 bases, leaving a gap of 12 bases between them. Per the germline V gene (reference sequence), DFQATT is the CDR1 and SNEGSKA is the CDR2. The CDR3 has 14 amino acids, counting the end cysteine and phenylalanine. The CDR3 DNA has 42 bases and is translated from base 1.

Libraries were made using RACE. Sequencer: NextSeq 500. During library preparation, unique molecular identifiers were attached to individual cDNA molecules so that TCRs could be counted in a quantitative, reproducible way. For every blood RNA sample, sequencing covered both the TCR alpha and TCR beta chains. In the original analysis: Samples had a median of 95,638 TCRs, with a range from roughly 23,224 to 700,000. V, J and CDR3 annotation of the TCR reads was carried out using the Decombinator software suite. For the PS versus PT1 abundance plots, all samples were subsampled to the same number of TCRs (28,000). TCRs were defined as expanded if absent before sensitization and observed at least eight times at the 2-week time point. TCRdb itself trimmed the public reads at Q25 with fastp, ran MiXCR and retained productive beta chains. Every distinct CDR3 protein forms one entry, paired with its most common genes and DNA. These V and J calls originate from TCRdb's pipeline instead of the authors' own analysis. For this sample the table gives roughly 140,000 distinct CDR3 sequences, of which approximately 12% were detected only once. Jointly, the top ten make up around 1.4% of the sample.

Sequencing was performed on whole blood, taken in connection with sensitization to the hapten diphenylcyclopropenone (DPC). Recombination linked TRBV20-1 to TRBJ1-5; no D gene can be assigned with confidence. The TCR sequence derives from a woman aged 45-60 years with alopecia areata. Some clones in this sample may be carry-over from other donors' samples. CDR3 loop: CSARQDYSNQPQHF. The DNA sequence is as follows: TGCAGTGCCAGGCAAGACTATAGCAATCAGCCCCAGCATTTT.